One and the same sample provided the 11 T cell receptor beta chains below, sequenced in a study of Ad26.COV2.S vaccination and SARS-CoV-2 variants. Measured with immunoSEQ multiplex PCR; TCRdb has only the in-frame clones, and not every one. The sample has approximately 240,000 clones, roughly 90% seen once. As for treatment: roughly 18 received Ad26.COV2.S at low or high dose, single or two shots; roughly five received placebo; per-sample allocation not given. The samples date from day 63 after the first vaccine or placebo injection. Sequenced here: peripheral blood, sampled in a trial of Ad26.COV2.S vaccine versus placebo. The source is a person aged 18-65 years who received the Ad26.COV2.S COVID-19 vaccine or a placebo.

This sequence joins TRBV15 and TRBJ2-7, with D perhaps matching TRBD2 (6 bases). Germline-derived CDR1 and CDR2 are LNHNV and YYDKDF (reference sequence). This CDR3 spans 14 amino acids. V dropped 5 bases and J dropped 3 bases, with 14 bases sitting between them. CDR3 region: CATSLGRGGYEQYF. The DNA of the CDR3 is TGTGCCACCAGCCTCGGGCGGGGCGGCTACGAGCAGTACTTC.

V and J are TRBV9 and TRBJ2-3, with unresolved D. Trimming took 4 bases from V and 6 from J, leaving 6 bases between them. The CDR3 spans 11 residues. Germline loops: CDR1 SGDLS, CDR2 YYNGEE. Here the CDR3 reads CASSLDDTQYF. CDR3 in DNA: TGTGCCAGCAGCTTAGACGATACGCAGTATTTT.

This chain connects TRBV7-9 to TRBJ2-3; 11 nucleotides line up with TRBD1. Germline CDR1 SEHNR, CDR2 FQNEAQ (reference sequence). Trimming at V came to 5 bases and at J to 0 bases, leaving 7 bases not matched to a gene. The CDR3 runs to 17 residues. The CDR3 DNA follows: TGTGCCAGCAGCGGGACCGGGACAGGGGGAAGCACAGATACGCAGTATTTT. Its protein product is CASSGTGTGGSTDTQYF.

The chain is built from TRBV7-9 and TRBJ2-7, with 11 bases aligning to TRBD1. The CDR3 is made up of 15 amino acids. Germline V gene data show CDR1 as SEHNR and CDR2 as FQNEAQ (reference sequence). The junction had 5 bases not matched to a gene; V was cut back by 3 bases and J by 4 bases. CDR3 region: CASSLRTGGEYEQYF. The CDR3, as DNA: TGTGCCAGCAGCTTGAGGACAGGGGGCGAATACGAGCAGTACTTC.

The genes are TRBV6-6 and TRBJ2-6, with TRBD2 as a possible D gene (6 bases). The CDR3 is 19 amino acids. Trimming cost V 5 bases and J 0 bases, with 20 bases left between them. Germline V gene sequence: CDR1 MNHNY, CDR2 SVGAGI (reference sequence). CDR3 sequence reads: CASSPSGVGSYSGANVLTF. CDR3 DNA sequence: TGTGCCAGCAGTCCCTCGGGGGTGGGTTCGTACTCTGGGGCCAACGTCCTGACTTTC.

The J gene is TRBJ2-5, the V gene TRBV5-1; no clear D. Looked up from germline, CDR1 is SGHRS and CDR2 is YFSETQ. CDR3 size: 14 residues. Trimming stripped 0 bases from V and 5 bases from J, with 11 bases between. The CDR3 DNA sequence: TGCGCCAGCAGCTTGGGTGGGGTTCCGGAGACCCAGTACTTC. It specifies CASSLGGVPETQYF.

This rearrangement joins TRBV29-1 to TRBJ1-5, with D unresolved. There are 13 residues in the CDR3. Trimming shortened V by 2 bases and J by 6 bases, and 11 bases separated the two germline ends. Germline V gene data show CDR1 as SQVTM and CDR2 as ANQGSEA. In DNA form, the CDR3 reads TGCAGCGTTGAAACGCGTACGGGTCAGCCCCAGCATTTT. This sequence encodes CSVETRTGQPQHF.

Only one count was recorded for this clone. The genes are TRBV7-3 and TRBJ1-1; a weak D match, TRBD1 (5 bases). Deletions cut 5 bases from V and 5 bases from J, with 18 bases between. Germline V gives CDR1 SGHTA, CDR2 FQGTGA. CDR3 size: 15 residues. CDR3 nucleotides: TGTGCCAGCAGCCCAACAGGATCCGGAGGGACTGAAGCTTTCTTT. Amino acids: CASSPTGSGGTEAFF.

The chain links TRBV19 to TRBJ1-6, with TRBD1 matching 8 bases. Trimming at V came to 4 bases and at J to 9 bases, leaving 8 bases not matched to a gene. CDR3 length: 15 amino acids. Germline CDR1 is LNHDA and CDR2 is SQIVND (reference sequence). CDR3 region: CASSRGQGASSPLHF. The CDR3 nucleotides are TGTGCCAGTAGTAGAGGACAGGGCGCCAGTTCACCCCTCCACTTT.

The V call is TRBV30, the J call TRBJ1-1; TRBD1 might be the D (5 bases). Germline CDR1 reads GTSNPN; CDR2 reads SVGIG (reference sequence). The CDR3 loop spans 12 amino acids. V lost 4 bases and J lost 4, with 10 bases in between. The DNA of the CDR3 is TGTGCCTGGACAGGGAGAGCCACTGAAGCTTTCTTT. It encodes CAWTGRATEAFF.

The rearrangement uses TRBV4-2 and TRBJ2-1, with D unclear. The length of the CDR3 is 13 residues. V was clipped by 0 bases and J by 9 bases, with 9 bases between them. In germline, CDR1 is LGHNA, CDR2 YNFKEQ. CDR3 loop: CASSQDRSTEQFF. The CDR3, as DNA: TGTGCCAGCAGCCAAGATCGTAGCACTGAGCAGTTCTTC.